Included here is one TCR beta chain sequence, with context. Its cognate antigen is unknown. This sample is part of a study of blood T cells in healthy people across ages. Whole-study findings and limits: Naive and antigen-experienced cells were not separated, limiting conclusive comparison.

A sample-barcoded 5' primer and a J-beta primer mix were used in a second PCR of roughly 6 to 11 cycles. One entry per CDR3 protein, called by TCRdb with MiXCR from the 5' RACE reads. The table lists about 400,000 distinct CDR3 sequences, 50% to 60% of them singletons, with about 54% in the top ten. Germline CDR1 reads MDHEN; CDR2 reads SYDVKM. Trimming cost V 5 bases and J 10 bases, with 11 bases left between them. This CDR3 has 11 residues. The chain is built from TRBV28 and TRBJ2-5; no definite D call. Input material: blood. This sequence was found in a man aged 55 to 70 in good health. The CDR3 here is CASSVLGFQYF. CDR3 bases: TGTGCCAGCAGTGTCCTCGGGTTCCAGTACTTC.